Presented here are 26 T cell receptor beta chains from one specimen sequenced in a study of T cell repertoires in urothelial bladder cancer. The data were produced by immunoSEQ multiplex PCR, yet TCRdb's version contains in-frame clones alone and is incomplete. This sample has 13,000 or so clones; 66% occur once, and the top ten carry 8.5% to 9%. The sequenced sample was tumor-infiltrating cells from bladder cancer. The receptor set was obtained from a human donor with urothelial carcinoma.

The chain joins TRBV4-2 to TRBJ2-5, with 9 bases aligning to TRBD1. The CDR3 loop spans 14 amino acids. Germline values: CDR1 LGHNA, CDR2 YNFKEQ. The V and J ends lost 3 bases and 3 bases, in that order; junction bases with no gene match: 2. The CDR3 is CASSQDRGEETQYF. CDR3 bases: TGTGCCAGCAGCCAGGACAGGGGCGAAGAGACCCAGTACTTC.

V usage is TRBV5-1 and J usage is TRBJ2-5; D not resolved. The germline CDR1 and CDR2 sequences are SGHRS and YFSETQ. Deletions cut 4 bases from V and 1 base from J, with 8 bases between. CDR3 size: 13 residues. CDR3 residues: CASSQPAQETQYF. Written as DNA, the CDR3 is TGCGCCAGCAGCCAGCCGGCCCAAGAGACCCAGTACTTC.

The chain combines TRBV30 with TRBJ1-1; 7 bases are a match to TRBD1. Germline V lookup: CDR1 GTSNPN, CDR2 SVGIG (reference sequence). J gave up 2 bases and V 3 bases, and 6 bases lay outside the gene matches. The CDR3 sequence is 14 residues long. The CDR3 sequence is CAWRAGTVNTEAFF. As DNA, the CDR3 is TGTGCCTGGAGGGCGGGGACAGTTAACACTGAAGCTTTCTTT. The complete variable domain, with remaining parts taken from reference TRBV30 and TRBJ1-1, reads SQTIHQWPATLVQPVGSPLSLECTVEGTSNPNLYWYRQAAGRGLQLLFYSVGIGQISSEVPQNLSASRPQDRQFILSSKKLLLSDSGFYLCAWRAGTVNTEAFFGQGTRLTVV.

In its sample, this clone ranks as medium-sized (0.01 to 0.1%). V and J are TRBV28 and TRBJ2-1; perhaps D is TRBD1 or TRBD2 (6 bases each). Germline loops: CDR1 MDHEN, CDR2 SYDVKM. The germline V and J ends were trimmed by 5 bases and 0 bases, with 14 bases remaining between them. This CDR3 is 16 amino acids long. DNA for the CDR3: TGTGCCAGCAGTCCCTCGGGGGCGAACTCCTACAATGAGCAGTTCTTC. Residues: CASSPSGANSYNEQFF.

This clone occurred once. The chain carries TRBV5-1 and TRBJ1-2, with 7 bases matching TRBD1. Germline loops: CDR1 SGHRS, CDR2 YFSETQ. This CDR3 has 15 residues. Trimming at V came to 2 bases and at J to 4 bases, leaving 8 bases not matched to a gene. The CDR3 nucleotides are TGCGCCAGCAGCTTAAAACAGGGGCGAGGCTATGGCTACACCTTC. Its protein product is CASSLKQGRGYGYTF.

This clone was detected a few times. V and J are TRBV19 and TRBJ1-2, with a weak D call TRBD1 (5 bases). Trimming shortened V by 3 bases and J by 7 bases, and 9 bases separated the two germline ends. CDR3 length equals 12 residues. Germline assignment: CDR1 LNHDA and CDR2 SQIVND (reference sequence). This CDR3 reads CASSIGGSGYTF. CDR3 coding DNA: TGTGCCAGTAGTATTGGGGGTAGTGGCTACACCTTC.

This clone was found a few times. The V call is TRBV5-5, the J call TRBJ2-2; D gene uncertain. Germline loops: CDR1 SGHKS, CDR2 YYEKEE (reference sequence). Trimming removed 6 bases from V and 3 bases from J, with 12 bases in between. The CDR3 length is 14 residues. The CDR3 loop reads CASMDVLDTGELFF. The CDR3 DNA follows: TGTGCCAGCATGGACGTTCTAGACACCGGGGAGCTGTTTTTT. The full variable domain, with the rest looked up from reference TRBV5-5 and TRBJ2-2, is DAGVTQSPTHLIKTRGQQVTLRCSPISGHKSVSWYQQVLGQGPQFIFQYYEKEERGRGNFPDRFSARQFPNYSSELNVNALLLGDSALYLCASMDVLDTGELFFGEGSRLTVL.

This clone came up a few times. The chain employs TRBV6-5 and TRBJ1-5; unclear D gene. The CDR3 has 13 residues. Trimming took off 7 bases at V and 1 base at J, with 8 bases between the two ends. Looked up from germline, CDR1 is MNHEY and CDR2 is SVGAGI. CDR3 DNA: TGTGCCAGCACCCTGACAAGCAATCAGCCCCAGCATTTT. As protein: CASTLTSNQPQHF.

V is TRBV6-1 and J is TRBJ2-3, with 13 bases fitting TRBD2. The CDR3 consists of 14 residues. CDR1 is MNHNS, CDR2 SASEGT, per germline. Germline trimming cut 4 bases from V and 6 bases from J; bases unmatched to any gene: 1. For the CDR3, the DNA is TGTGCCAGCAGTGCGACTAGCGGGGGGGATACGCAGTATTTT. This encodes CASSATSGGDTQYF.

This chain uses TRBV19 with TRBJ2-1, with D perhaps TRBD2 (7 bases). Germline lookup yields CDR1 LNHDA and CDR2 SQIVND (reference sequence). Trimming took off 5 bases at V and 7 bases at J, with 15 bases between the two ends. The CDR3 extends over 14 amino acids. CDR3 nucleotide sequence: TGTGCCAGTAGTTGGGTGGGGGGGCAGAATGAGCAGTTCTTC. It encodes CASSWVGGQNEQFF.

In DNA form, the CDR3 reads TGTGCCAGCTCACCCGGCGGGAGCTCCTATAATTCACCCCTCCACTTT. It specifies CASSPGGSSYNSPLHF. V usage is TRBV18 and J usage is TRBJ1-6; D remains unclear. Germline-derived CDR1 and CDR2 are KGHSH and LQKENI. V gave up 3 bases and J gave up 0 bases, with 9 bases separating them. This CDR3 comprises 16 residues.

This sequence joins TRBV11-2 and TRBJ2-7, with 8 bases matching TRBD1. Trimming removed 3 bases from V and 3 bases from J; junction bases left unmatched: 4. This CDR3 region has 14 residues. Per germline, CDR1 SGHAT and CDR2 FQNNGV. The CDR3 sequence: CASSLWDRSYEQYV. The CDR3 nucleotides are TGTGCCAGCAGCTTGTGGGACAGGAGCTACGAGCAGTACGTC.

This chain joins TRBV2 and TRBJ2-5; D could derive from TRBD1 or TRBD2 (5 bases each). The germline V and J ends were trimmed by 2 bases and 7 bases, with 20 bases remaining between them. From germline, CDR1 is SNHLY and CDR2 FYNNEI. The CDR3 totals 16 residues. CDR3 amino acids: CASSEWLRGVKATQYF. In DNA, the CDR3 is TGTGCCAGCAGTGAATGGTTGAGGGGAGTCAAAGCGACCCAGTACTTC.

The genes are TRBV5-6 and TRBJ2-5; TRBD2 matches at 11 bases. CDR3 length: 14 residues. CDR1 is SGHDT and CDR2 is YYEEEE in the germline V gene. V gave up 9 bases and J gave up 5 bases; unmatched junction bases: 9. CDR3 nucleotide sequence: TGTGCCACCCGAACTAGCGGGGGCGGGGAGACCCAGTACTTC. This sequence encodes CATRTSGGGETQYF.

For this clone: At one of its ends the junction is not consistent with the germline gene, which may arise from a read error. The chain uses TRBV5-5 and TRBJ1-1; the D is unclear. CDR3 length equals 12 residues. Germline CDR1 is SGHKS and CDR2 is YYEKEE (reference sequence). CDR3 DNA sequence: TGTGCCAGCAGCGCCGAAGTAACATCCCTTTTTTTT. It yields the protein CASSAEVTSLFF.

This rearrangement joins TRBV5-4 to TRBJ1-5; 9 nucleotides agree with TRBD1. CDR1 is SGHNT and CDR2 is YYREEE in the germline V gene (reference sequence). The CDR3 is made up of 15 amino acids. The J segment lost 4 bases and the V segment lost 2 bases, leaving 4 bases of the junction unmatched. DNA for the CDR3: TGTGCCAGCAGCTTTGGAGGGACAGGGAATCAGCCCCAGCATTTT. This translates into CASSFGGTGNQPQHF.

This chain joins TRBV11-3 and TRBJ2-5; TRBD1 might be the D (6 bases). V shed 4 bases and J shed 1 base, with 16 bases lying between them. This CDR3 is 16 amino acids long. Germline V gene lookup returns CDR1 SGHNT and CDR2 YENEEA. The CDR3 protein is CASSSGTSNTQETQYF. DNA for the CDR3: TGTGCCAGCAGCTCAGGGACAAGCAACACCCAAGAGACCCAGTACTTC. The variable domain in full, with the rest retrieved from reference TRBV11-3 and TRBJ2-5, is EAGVVQSPRYKIIEKKQPVAFWCNPISGHNTLYWYLQNLGQGPELLIRYENEEAVDDSQLPKDRFSAERLKGVDSTLKIQPAELGDSAVYLCASSSGTSNTQETQYFGPGTRLLVL.

V usage is TRBV30 and J usage is TRBJ2-1, with 10 bases matching TRBD2. In germline, CDR1 is GTSNPN, CDR2 SVGIG (reference sequence). The CDR3 has 19 amino acids. Trimming removed 0 bases from V and 0 bases from J; junction bases left unmatched: 11. The CDR3 nucleotides read TGTGCCTGGAGTGTAGGTCACACTAGCGGGGCGAGCTCCTACAATGAGCAGTTCTTC. Protein product: CAWSVGHTSGASSYNEQFF.

This clone was observed once. The chain has TRBV2 and TRBJ1-4, with D possibly TRBD1 on 5 matching bases. The CDR3 is 14 residues long. The V gene's germline CDR1 is SNHLY and CDR2 FYNNEI. Trimming pared 8 bases from V and 3 bases from J, leaving 13 bases between. CDR3 nucleotide sequence: TGTGCCAGCCGAGACAGTTCGGCTAATGAAAAACTGTTTTTT. Its translation is CASRDSSANEKLFF.

The gene calls are TRBV6-1 and TRBJ1-5, with a weak D call TRBD1 (6 bases). The CDR3 runs to 15 residues. CDR1 and CDR2 (germline): MNHNS, SASEGT. Trimming took off 1 base at V and 4 bases at J, with 11 bases between the two ends. This CDR3 is CASSEGLQGNQPQHF. The CDR3 nucleotides are TGTGCCAGCAGTGAAGGACTACAGGGTAATCAGCCCCAGCATTTT.

This clone is categorized as medium-sized. The V and J genes are TRBV5-6 and TRBJ1-1; a weak D match, TRBD1 (6 bases). This CDR3 is 15 amino acids long. V lost 1 base and J 4 bases, leaving 14 bases between the germline ends. Germline CDR1 reads SGHDT; CDR2 reads YYEEEE. The CDR3 is CASSLYGGRGTEAFF. The CDR3, as DNA: TGTGCCAGCAGCTTGTATGGGGGCAGAGGCACTGAAGCTTTCTTT.

The rearrangement links TRBV19 to TRBJ2-1, with D perhaps TRBD2 (5 bases). Trimming took 5 bases from V and 3 from J, leaving 14 bases between them. CDR3 length: 15 amino acids. CDR1 and CDR2 (germline): LNHDA, SQIVND (reference sequence). The CDR3 loop reads CASSRGLWSYNEQFF. The CDR3 DNA sequence: TGTGCCAGTAGTCGCGGGTTGTGGAGCTACAATGAGCAGTTCTTC.

This clone was recorded a few times. This chain joins TRBV7-2 and TRBJ1-6; no clear D gene. The CDR3 covers 15 residues. Trimming removed 5 bases from V and 0 bases from J, with 8 bases in between. CDR1 is SGHTA, CDR2 FQGNSA, per germline. This CDR3 reads CASSPQSSYNSPLHF. The CDR3 DNA sequence: TGTGCCAGCAGCCCACAAAGCTCCTATAATTCACCCCTCCACTTT.

V gene TRBV4-3 combines with J gene TRBJ1-2, with 7 bases that match TRBD1. Germline CDR1 LGHNA, CDR2 YSLEER. This CDR3 has 18 residues. V trimming: 3 bases; J trimming: 0 bases; junction bases outside the gene matches: 13. CDR3 sequence (DNA): TGCGCCAGCAGCCAGGGTGACTCGACAGGGCTAGCTAACTATGGCTACACCTTC. Translating it yields CASSQGDSTGLANYGYTF.

The chain recombines TRBV4-1 with TRBJ1-5, with unresolved D. V lost 4 bases to trimming and J lost 5 bases, with 9 bases between them. The CDR3 runs 13 residues. Germline loops: CDR1 MGHRA, CDR2 YSYEKL. This CDR3 is CASSPTGYQPQHF. The CDR3 DNA reads TGCGCCAGCAGCCCGACCGGCTATCAGCCCCAGCATTTT.

The rearrangement joins TRBV7-2 to TRBJ1-1, with D possibly being TRBD1 (6 bases). Germline V gene lookup returns CDR1 SGHTA and CDR2 FQGNSA. The CDR3 runs 14 residues. The germline V and J ends were trimmed by 1 base and 5 bases, with 11 bases remaining between them. CDR3 sequence reads: CASSLDRVQTEAFF. As DNA, the CDR3 is TGTGCCAGCAGCTTAGACAGGGTGCAAACTGAAGCTTTCTTT. The full variable domain, completed using reference TRBV7-2 and TRBJ1-1, is GAGVSQSPSNKVTEKGKDVELRCDPISGHTALYWYRQSLGQGLEFLIYFQGNSAPDKSGLPSDRFSAERTGGSVSTLTIQRTQQEDSAVYLCASSLDRVQTEAFFGQGTRLTVV.